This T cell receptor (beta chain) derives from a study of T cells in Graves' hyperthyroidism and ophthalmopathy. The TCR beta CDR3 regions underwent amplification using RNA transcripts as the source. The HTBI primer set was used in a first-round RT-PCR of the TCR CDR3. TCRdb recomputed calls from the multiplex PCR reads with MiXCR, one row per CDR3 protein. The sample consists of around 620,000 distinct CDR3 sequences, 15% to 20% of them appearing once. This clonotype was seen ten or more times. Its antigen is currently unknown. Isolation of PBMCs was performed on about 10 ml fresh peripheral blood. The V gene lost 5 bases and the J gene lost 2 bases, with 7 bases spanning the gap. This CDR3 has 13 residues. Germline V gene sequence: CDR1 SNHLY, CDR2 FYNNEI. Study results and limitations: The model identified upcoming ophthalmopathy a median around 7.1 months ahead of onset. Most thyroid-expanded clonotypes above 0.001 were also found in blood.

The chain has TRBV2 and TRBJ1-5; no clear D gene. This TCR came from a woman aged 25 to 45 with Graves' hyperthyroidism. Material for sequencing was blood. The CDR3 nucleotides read TGTGCCAGCAGTCAGGTGGGCAATCAGCCCCAGCATTTT. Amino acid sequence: CASSQVGNQPQHF.